A single sample is the source of the 27 T cell receptor beta chains below, sequenced in a study of T cells after yellow fever vaccination. Via MiXCR, TCRdb re-called the 5' RACE reads, giving one row per CDR3 protein. The sample consists of approximately 150,000 distinct CDR3 sequences, about a tenth of them appearing once. Sequenced material: CD8+ T cells sorted from PBMCs, taken 45 days after the yellow fever booster vaccination. These receptors all come from a man aged 18 to 29 who received the YFV17D yellow fever vaccine.

The genes are TRBV13 and TRBJ2-4; 7 bases are a match to TRBD2. V gave up 4 bases and J gave up 7 bases; unmatched junction bases: 10. Germline V CDR1 and CDR2: PRHDT, FYEKMQ (reference sequence). The CDR3 extends over 15 amino acids. The CDR3 loop reads CASSYPSGRGNIQYF. The CDR3, as DNA: TGTGCCAGCAGCTACCCCTCGGGGCGGGGGAACATTCAGTACTTC.

This clonotype was recorded a few times. The rearrangement links TRBV3-1 to TRBJ1-1, with D possibly TRBD1 on 5 matching bases. This CDR3 has 15 residues. Germline assignment: CDR1 LGHDT and CDR2 YNNKEL (reference sequence). V lost 1 base, J lost 4 bases, and 13 bases lay in between. The CDR3 loop reads CASSQVGQGGTEAFF. In nucleotides, the CDR3 is TGTGCCAGCAGCCAAGTTGGGCAGGGAGGCACTGAAGCTTTCTTT.

This clonotype showed up just a few times. The rearrangement joins TRBV7-9 to TRBJ2-1; weak D call: TRBD2 (6 bases). Per germline, CDR1 SEHNR and CDR2 FQNEAQ (reference sequence). CDR3 size: 14 residues. Trimming removed 3 bases from V and 8 bases from J, with 14 bases in between. The CDR3 is CASSLGGQVDEQFF. CDR3 sequence (DNA): TGTGCCAGCAGCTTGGGGGGTCAGGTGGATGAGCAGTTCTTC.

There are a few counts of this clonotype. V and J are TRBV5-5 and TRBJ1-6, with 9 bases aligning to TRBD1. V lost 2 bases, J lost 7 bases, and 4 bases stayed unmatched. The CDR3 length is 15 residues. CDR1 and CDR2 from the germline V gene are SGHKS and YYEKEE (reference sequence). The CDR3 nucleotides read TGTGCCAGCAGCTTCCCGGGACAGGGAAATTCACCCCTCCACTTT. Encoded protein: CASSFPGQGNSPLHF.

The CDR3 protein is CASSLGRGGLVDTQYF. CDR3 DNA: TGTGCCAGCAGCTTAGGGCGGGGGGGCCTCGTAGATACGCAGTATTTT. V is TRBV7-6 and J is TRBJ2-3, with 9 bases matching TRBD2. From germline, CDR1 is SGHVS and CDR2 FNYEAQ. CDR3 length: 16 residues. The J segment lost 5 bases and the V segment lost 1 base, leaving 7 bases of the junction unmatched.

The CDR3 DNA is TGTGCCAGCAGCCAGCAGACAGGGGAGGGGATTCAGCCCCAGCATTTT. Its protein product is CASSQQTGEGIQPQHF. The V call is TRBV3-1, the J call TRBJ1-5; the match to TRBD1 covers 8 bases. The CDR3 length is 16 residues. Trimming cost V 3 bases and J 6 bases; bases outside gene matches: 10. Looked up from germline, CDR1 is LGHDT and CDR2 is YNNKEL (reference sequence).

The table lists this clonotype with a few counts. V is TRBV4-1 and J is TRBJ1-2; perhaps TRBD1 as D (6 bases). Germline V gene sequence: CDR1 MGHRA, CDR2 YSYEKL. Trimming took off 5 bases at V and 1 base at J, with 23 bases between the two ends. The CDR3 totals 18 residues. CDR3 loop: CASSFSPGTPFSNYGYTF. Here the CDR3 DNA reads TGCGCCAGCAGCTTTAGTCCCGGGACACCTTTCAGTAACTATGGCTACACCTTC.

This clonotype came up a few times. The rearrangement uses TRBV5-1 and TRBJ2-2, with D possibly matching TRBD1 (5 bases). This CDR3 has 16 amino acids. Trimming pared 0 bases from V and 4 bases from J, leaving 13 bases between. CDR1 SGHRS and CDR2 YFSETQ come from the germline V gene. The CDR3 loop is CASSLETAGITGELFF. For the CDR3, the DNA is TGCGCCAGCAGCTTGGAAACGGCAGGGATCACCGGGGAGCTGTTTTTT.

This clonotype was seen more than once but under ten times. The chain has TRBV29-1 and TRBJ2-1; D unresolved. Germline V gene data show CDR1 as SQVTM and CDR2 as ANQGSEA. The CDR3 is made up of 13 amino acids. The V end was cut by 4 bases, the J end by 2 bases, with 9 bases between. CDR3 in amino acids: CSVAVPTYNEQFF. DNA for the CDR3: TGCAGCGTTGCGGTCCCCACCTACAATGAGCAGTTCTTC.

The chain couples TRBV4-1 to TRBJ2-1, with TRBD1 matching 9 bases. From germline, CDR1 is MGHRA and CDR2 YSYEKL. The ends lost 1 base at V and 7 bases at J; junction bases unmatched: 5. The CDR3 runs to 15 residues. CDR3 protein: CASSQAGQGRNEQFF. CDR3 sequence (DNA): TGCGCCAGCAGCCAAGCGGGACAGGGAAGAAATGAGCAGTTCTTC.

This sequence joins TRBV6-4 and TRBJ2-3; 7 bases agree with TRBD2. The CDR3 is 15 residues long. Germline CDR1 and CDR2: MRHNA and SNTAGT. Trimming removed 3 bases from V and 6 bases from J; junction bases left unmatched: 9. In nucleotides, the CDR3 is TGTGCCAGCAGTGAGACTAGCAGAGCAACTGATACGCAGTATTTT. Protein: CASSETSRATDTQYF.

In its sample, this clonotype was seen many times. The V call is TRBV4-3, the J call TRBJ1-1, with a possible D match to TRBD1 (5 bases). V shed 0 bases and J shed 2 bases, with 16 bases lying between them. Germline CDR1 LGHNA, CDR2 YSLEER. The CDR3 is 17 residues long. The CDR3 sequence: CASSQEGFGGDNTEAFF. DNA of the CDR3: TGCGCCAGCAGCCAAGAAGGCTTTGGAGGGGATAACACTGAAGCTTTCTTT.

This clonotype was found many times. The chain is built from TRBV7-6 and TRBJ1-5; D is undetermined. Trimming removed 0 bases from V and 3 bases from J, with 9 bases in between. The CDR3 is 15 amino acids. Germline assignment: CDR1 SGHVS and CDR2 FNYEAQ. The CDR3 loop is CASSLATRDNQPQHF. CDR3 nucleotides: TGTGCCAGCAGCTTAGCGACGAGGGACAATCAGCCCCAGCATTTT.

The chain couples TRBV7-2 to TRBJ2-7; a possible D gene is TRBD1 (6 bases). The CDR3 is 15 amino acids. The V end was cut by 6 bases, the J end by 2 bases, with 17 bases between. Per the germline V gene, CDR1 is SGHTA and CDR2 is FQGNSA. The CDR3 nucleotides read TGTGCCAGCAGTCAAGGGGTCAGGGGCACCTACGAGCAGTACGTC. It is translated as CASSQGVRGTYEQYV.

The chain combines TRBV6-6 with TRBJ2-3; TRBD2 matches 9 bases. The CDR3 spans 15 residues. Germline-derived CDR1 and CDR2 are MNHNY and SVGAGI (reference sequence). Trimming took 6 bases from V and 1 from J; bases not matched to a gene: 5. CDR3 amino acids: CASSNERGGTDTQYF. The CDR3 DNA reads TGTGCCAGCAGCAATGAGCGGGGGGGCACAGATACGCAGTATTTT.

This clonotype appeared a few times. The chain combines TRBV6-1 with TRBJ1-1; 7 nucleotides agree with TRBD1. The V gene's germline CDR1 is MNHNS and CDR2 SASEGT. The trim removed 1 base at V and 4 bases at J, leaving 3 bases unmatched. The length of the CDR3 is 14 residues. The CDR3 spells CASSEGGTVTEAFF. For the CDR3, the DNA is TGTGCCAGCAGTGAAGGCGGGACAGTCACTGAAGCTTTCTTT.

This clonotype was seen ten or more times. The chain links TRBV7-9 to TRBJ2-5, with D perhaps matching TRBD2 (6 bases). CDR1 SEHNR and CDR2 FQNEAQ come from the germline V gene (reference sequence). CDR3 length: 14 residues. Trimming took 4 bases from V and 6 from J, leaving 15 bases between them. CDR3 coding DNA: TGTGCCAGCAGCTCGGGGGACGGTAGAAAGACCCAGTACTTC. It yields the protein CASSSGDGRKTQYF.

This clonotype was picked up a small number of times. The V gene is TRBV20-1, the J gene TRBJ2-2; possible D gene TRBD2, 5 bases. The V gene's germline CDR1 is DFQATT and CDR2 SNEGSKA (reference sequence). The V gene lost 3 bases and the J gene lost 2 bases, with 7 bases spanning the gap. The length of the CDR3 is 13 residues. The CDR3 nucleotides are TGCAGTGCTAGGCCGGGAAACACCGGGGAGCTGTTTTTT. Encoded protein: CSARPGNTGELFF.

This clonotype was seen only a few times. This rearrangement joins TRBV7-9 to TRBJ1-2; D is unclear. The CDR3 has 14 amino acids. The V gene's germline CDR1 is SEHNR and CDR2 FQNEAQ (reference sequence). The V and J ends lost 5 bases and 8 bases respectively, with 18 bases between them. The CDR3 nucleotides are TGTGCCAGCAGCCCCCCGCGAAGGGAGGACGGCTACACCTTC. Protein: CASSPPRREDGYTF.

The chain has TRBV6-5 and TRBJ1-1; D gene uncertain. Germline V gives CDR1 MNHEY, CDR2 SVGAGI. V shed 4 bases and J shed 3 bases, with 12 bases lying between them. This CDR3 comprises 14 residues. The CDR3 here is CASSFGYGHTEAFF. The DNA of the CDR3 is TGTGCCAGCAGTTTCGGTTATGGACACACTGAAGCTTTCTTT.

The CDR3 loop reads CASSPRAEYEQYF. Written as DNA, the CDR3 is TGTGCCAGCAGTCCGAGGGCTGAATACGAGCAGTACTTC. The chain joins TRBV6-5 to TRBJ2-7, with a weak D call TRBD2 (5 bases). The CDR3 spans 13 residues. Germline lookup yields CDR1 MNHEY and CDR2 SVGAGI. V lost 5 bases, J lost 4 bases, and 12 bases lay in between.

The chain joins TRBV2 to TRBJ2-2; D unresolved. The CDR3 is 12 amino acids. Germline loops: CDR1 SNHLY, CDR2 FYNNEI. V lost 5 bases, J lost 4 bases, and 5 bases lay in between. The CDR3 here is CASSKGTGELFF. CDR3 DNA sequence: TGTGCCAGCAGTAAGGGCACCGGGGAGCTGTTTTTT.

This sequence joins TRBV20-1 and TRBJ1-5; TRBD1 is a possible D gene (5 bases). Germline assignment: CDR1 DFQATT and CDR2 SNEGSKA (reference sequence). The V end was cut by 6 bases, the J end by 2 bases, with 14 bases between. The CDR3 loop spans 14 amino acids. CDR3 sequence reads: CSADTGQRNQPQHF. For the CDR3, the DNA is TGCAGTGCAGACACAGGACAACGCAATCAGCCCCAGCATTTT.

This chain joins TRBV4-1 and TRBJ2-2; D gene unclear. Trimming stripped 0 bases from V and 4 bases from J, with 3 bases between. There are 13 residues in the CDR3. CDR1 and CDR2 (germline): MGHRA, YSYEKL. Written as DNA, the CDR3 is TGCGCCAGCAGCCAAGAGATCACCGGGGAGCTGTTTTTT. Its protein is CASSQEITGELFF.

This clonotype appeared many times. The chain recombines TRBV4-1 with TRBJ2-2, with TRBD1 as a possible D gene (6 bases). The CDR3 consists of 16 residues. The germline V gene encodes CDR1 MGHRA and CDR2 YSYEKL. V lost 3 bases to trimming and J lost 6 bases, with 17 bases between them. The CDR3 is CASSHPGVVTAGELFF. CDR3 in DNA: TGCGCCAGCAGCCATCCAGGGGTCGTTACGGCCGGGGAGCTGTTTTTT.

A few counts support this clonotype. The chain links TRBV3-1 to TRBJ1-4; D not resolved. Germline-derived CDR1 and CDR2 are LGHDT and YNNKEL (reference sequence). There are 16 residues in the CDR3. V dropped 1 base and J dropped 7 bases, with 16 bases sitting between them. The CDR3, as DNA: TGTGCCAGCAGCCAAGGGGTCGGACCGCAGGTTGAAAAACTGTTTTTT. Translation: CASSQGVGPQVEKLFF.

The sample holds a few counts of this clonotype. The V call is TRBV10-2, the J call TRBJ2-3, with TRBD2 matching 8 bases. With 3 bases clipped from V and 6 bases from J, the junction kept 8 bases outside the gene matches. The germline CDR1 and CDR2 sequences are WSHSY and SAAADI. The CDR3 contains 15 residues. CDR3 amino acids: CASSDRAGAGDTQYF. The CDR3, as DNA: TGCGCCAGCAGTGACCGAGCGGGGGCCGGGGATACGCAGTATTTT.